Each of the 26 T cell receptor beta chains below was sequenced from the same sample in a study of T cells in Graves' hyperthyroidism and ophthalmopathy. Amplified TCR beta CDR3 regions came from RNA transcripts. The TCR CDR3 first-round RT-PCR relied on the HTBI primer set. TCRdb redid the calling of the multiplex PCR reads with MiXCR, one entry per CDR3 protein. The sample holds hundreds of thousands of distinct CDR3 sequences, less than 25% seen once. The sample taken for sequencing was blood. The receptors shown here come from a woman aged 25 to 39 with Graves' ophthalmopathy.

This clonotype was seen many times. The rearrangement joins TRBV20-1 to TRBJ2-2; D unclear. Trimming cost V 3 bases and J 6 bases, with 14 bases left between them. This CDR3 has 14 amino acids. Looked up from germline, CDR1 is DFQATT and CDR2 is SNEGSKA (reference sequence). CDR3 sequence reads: CSASPAVWAGELFF. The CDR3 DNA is TGCAGTGCTAGCCCCGCGGTATGGGCCGGGGAGCTGTTTTTT.

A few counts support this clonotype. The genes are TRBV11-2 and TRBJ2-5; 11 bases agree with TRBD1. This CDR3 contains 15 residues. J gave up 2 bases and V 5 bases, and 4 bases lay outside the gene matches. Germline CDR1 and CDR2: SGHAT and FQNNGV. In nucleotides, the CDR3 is TGTGCCAGCAGCGCTGGGACAGGGGGGCAAGAGACCCAGTACTTC. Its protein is CASSAGTGGQETQYF.

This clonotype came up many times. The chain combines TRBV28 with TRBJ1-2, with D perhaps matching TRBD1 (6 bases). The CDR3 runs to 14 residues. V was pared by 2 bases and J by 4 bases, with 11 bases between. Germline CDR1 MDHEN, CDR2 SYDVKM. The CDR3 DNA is TGTGCCAGCAGTTTAACCCCGGACAGCTATGGCTACACCTTC. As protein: CASSLTPDSYGYTF.

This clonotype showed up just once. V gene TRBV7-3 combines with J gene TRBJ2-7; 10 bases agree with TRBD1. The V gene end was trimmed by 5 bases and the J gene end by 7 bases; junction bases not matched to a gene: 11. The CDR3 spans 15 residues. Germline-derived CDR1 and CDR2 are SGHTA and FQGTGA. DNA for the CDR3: TGTGCCAGCAGCATCAGGACAGGGGGGAAAGGGGAGCAGTACTTC. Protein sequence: CASSIRTGGKGEQYF.

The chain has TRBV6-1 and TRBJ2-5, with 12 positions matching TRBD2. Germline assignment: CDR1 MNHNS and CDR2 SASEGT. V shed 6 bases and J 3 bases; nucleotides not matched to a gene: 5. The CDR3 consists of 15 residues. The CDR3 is CASSPSGRAEETQYF. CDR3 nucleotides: TGTGCCAGCAGCCCTAGCGGGAGGGCCGAAGAGACCCAGTACTTC.

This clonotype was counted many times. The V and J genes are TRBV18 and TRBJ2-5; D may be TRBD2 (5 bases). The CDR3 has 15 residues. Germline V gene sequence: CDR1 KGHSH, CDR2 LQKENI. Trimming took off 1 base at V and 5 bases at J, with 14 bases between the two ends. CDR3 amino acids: CASSPLDGRGETQYF. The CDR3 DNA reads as TGTGCCAGCTCACCACTTGACGGCCGAGGGGAGACCCAGTACTTC.

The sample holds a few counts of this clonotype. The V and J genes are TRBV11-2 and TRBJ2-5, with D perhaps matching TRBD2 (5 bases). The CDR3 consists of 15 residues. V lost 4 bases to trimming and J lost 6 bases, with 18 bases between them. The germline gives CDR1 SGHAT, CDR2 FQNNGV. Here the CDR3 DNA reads TGTGCCAGCAGCTCGCCCGAACTAGGTTCGAAGACCCAGTACTTC. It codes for CASSSPELGSKTQYF.

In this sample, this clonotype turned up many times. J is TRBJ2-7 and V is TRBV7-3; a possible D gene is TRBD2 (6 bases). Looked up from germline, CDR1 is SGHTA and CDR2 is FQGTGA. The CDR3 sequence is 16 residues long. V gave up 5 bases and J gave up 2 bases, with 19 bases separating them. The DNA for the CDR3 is TGTGCCAGCAGCCCGAACGGGGCGACGGGGGCCTACGAGCAGTACTTC. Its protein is CASSPNGATGAYEQYF. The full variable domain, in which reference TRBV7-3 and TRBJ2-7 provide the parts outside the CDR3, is GAGVSQTPSNKVTEKGKYVELRCDPISGHTALYWYRQSLGQGPEFLIYFQGTGAADDSGLPNDRFFAVRPEGSVSTLKIQRTERGDSAVYLCASSPNGATGAYEQYFGPGTRLTVT.

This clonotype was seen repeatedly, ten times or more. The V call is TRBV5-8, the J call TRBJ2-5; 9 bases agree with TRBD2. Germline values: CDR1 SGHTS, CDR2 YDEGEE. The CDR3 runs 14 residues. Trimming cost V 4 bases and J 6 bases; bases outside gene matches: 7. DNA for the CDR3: TGTGCCAGCAGCCCGCGGGGGGGGGTAAAGACCCAGTACTTC. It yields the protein CASSPRGGVKTQYF.

The CDR3, as DNA: TGTGCCAGTAGTATAGCTGGACAGGGGAAGACCCAGTACTTC. It specifies CASSIAGQGKTQYF. The V call is TRBV19, the J call TRBJ2-5; TRBD1 aligns across 9 bases. In germline, CDR1 is LNHDA, CDR2 SQIVND (reference sequence). V trimming: 1 base; J trimming: 6 bases; junction bases outside the gene matches: 3. This CDR3 has 14 amino acids.

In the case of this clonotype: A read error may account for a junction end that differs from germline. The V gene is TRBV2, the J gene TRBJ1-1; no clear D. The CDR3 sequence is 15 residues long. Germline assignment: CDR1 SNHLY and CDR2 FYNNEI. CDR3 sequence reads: CAISESGLGSIEAFF. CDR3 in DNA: TGTGCCATCAGTGAGTCGGGATTGGGTAGCATTGAAGCTTTCTTT. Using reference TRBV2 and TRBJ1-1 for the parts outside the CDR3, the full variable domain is EPEVTQTPSHQVTQMGQEVILRCVPISNHLYFYWYRQILGQKVEFLVSFYNNEISEKSEIFDDQFSVERPDGSNFTLKIRSTKLEDSAMYFCAISESGLGSIEAFFGQGTRLTVV.

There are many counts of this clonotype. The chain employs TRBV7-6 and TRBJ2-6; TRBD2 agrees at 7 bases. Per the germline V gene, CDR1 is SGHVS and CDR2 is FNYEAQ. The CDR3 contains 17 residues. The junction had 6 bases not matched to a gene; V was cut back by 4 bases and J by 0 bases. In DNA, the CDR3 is TGTGCCAGCAGCTATGGGGGGGGAAACTCTGGGGCCAACGTCCTGACTTTC. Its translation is CASSYGGGNSGANVLTF.

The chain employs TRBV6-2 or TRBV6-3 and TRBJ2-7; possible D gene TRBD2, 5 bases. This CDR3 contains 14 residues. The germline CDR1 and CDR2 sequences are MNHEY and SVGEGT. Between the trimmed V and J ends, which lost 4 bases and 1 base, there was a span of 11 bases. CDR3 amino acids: CASSFGLESYEQYF. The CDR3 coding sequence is TGTGCCAGCAGTTTTGGACTGGAGTCCTACGAGCAGTACTTC.

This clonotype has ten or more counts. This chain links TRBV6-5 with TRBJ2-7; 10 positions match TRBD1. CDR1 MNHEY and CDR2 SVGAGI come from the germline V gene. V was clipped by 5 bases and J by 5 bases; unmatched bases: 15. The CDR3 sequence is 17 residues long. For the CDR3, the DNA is TGTGCCAGCAGTCTCGCCGGCGCCGGGACAGGGGTGGACGAGCAGTACTTC. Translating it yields CASSLAGAGTGVDEQYF.

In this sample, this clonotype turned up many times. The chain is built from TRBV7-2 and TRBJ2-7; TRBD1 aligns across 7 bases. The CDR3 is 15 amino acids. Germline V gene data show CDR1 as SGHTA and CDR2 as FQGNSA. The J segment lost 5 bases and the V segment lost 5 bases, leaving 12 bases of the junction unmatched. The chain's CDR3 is CASSPRQGIGDEQYF. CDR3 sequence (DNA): TGTGCCAGCAGCCCCAGACAGGGTATAGGCGACGAGCAGTACTTC.

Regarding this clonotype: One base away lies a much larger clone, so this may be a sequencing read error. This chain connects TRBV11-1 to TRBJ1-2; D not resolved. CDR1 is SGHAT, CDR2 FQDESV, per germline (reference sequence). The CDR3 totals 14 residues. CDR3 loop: CACSPRGGSYGYTF. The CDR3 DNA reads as TGTGCCTGCAGCCCCCGGGGTGGGAGCTATGGCTACACCTTC.

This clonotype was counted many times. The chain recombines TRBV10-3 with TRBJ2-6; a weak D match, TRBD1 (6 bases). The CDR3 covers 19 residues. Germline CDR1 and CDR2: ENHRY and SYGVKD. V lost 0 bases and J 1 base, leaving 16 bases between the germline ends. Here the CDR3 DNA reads TGTGCCATCAGTGAGTCTTATAACAGGGTACCTTCTGGGGCCAACGTCCTGACTTTC. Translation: CAISESYNRVPSGANVLTF.

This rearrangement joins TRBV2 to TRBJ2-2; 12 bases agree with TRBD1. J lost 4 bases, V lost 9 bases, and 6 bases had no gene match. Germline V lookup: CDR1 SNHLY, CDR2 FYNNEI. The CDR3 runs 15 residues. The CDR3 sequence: CARTKGQGATGELFF. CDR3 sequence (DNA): TGTGCCAGGACAAAGGGACAGGGGGCCACCGGGGAGCTGTTTTTT.

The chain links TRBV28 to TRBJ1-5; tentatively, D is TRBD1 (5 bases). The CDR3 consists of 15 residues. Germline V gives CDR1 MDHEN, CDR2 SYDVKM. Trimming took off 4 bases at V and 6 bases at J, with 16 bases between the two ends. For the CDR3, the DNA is TGTGCCAGCAGTTCCCGGGCAGGGAAGATTCAGCCCCAGCATTTT. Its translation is CASSSRAGKIQPQHF.

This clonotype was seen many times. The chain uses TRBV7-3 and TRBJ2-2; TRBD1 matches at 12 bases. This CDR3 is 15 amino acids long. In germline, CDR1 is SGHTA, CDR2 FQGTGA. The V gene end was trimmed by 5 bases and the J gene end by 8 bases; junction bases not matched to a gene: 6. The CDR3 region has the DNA TGTGCCAGCAGCCGGGACAGGGGGCATGAGGGGGAGCTGTTTTTT. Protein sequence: CASSRDRGHEGELFF.

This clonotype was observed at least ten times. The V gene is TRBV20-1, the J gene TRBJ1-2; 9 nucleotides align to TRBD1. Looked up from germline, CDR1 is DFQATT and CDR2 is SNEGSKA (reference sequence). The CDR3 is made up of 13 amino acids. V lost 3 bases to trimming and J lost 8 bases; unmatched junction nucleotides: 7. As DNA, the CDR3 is TGCAGTGCTAGGGAACAGACAGGGGGAGGCTACACCTTC. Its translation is CSAREQTGGGYTF.

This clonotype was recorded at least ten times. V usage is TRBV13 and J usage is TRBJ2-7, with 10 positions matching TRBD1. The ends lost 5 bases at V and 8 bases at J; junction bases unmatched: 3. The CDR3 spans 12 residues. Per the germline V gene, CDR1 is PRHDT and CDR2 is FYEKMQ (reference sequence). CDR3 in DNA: TGTGCCAGCAGCCCGGGACAGGGGCAGCAGTACTTC. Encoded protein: CASSPGQGQQYF.

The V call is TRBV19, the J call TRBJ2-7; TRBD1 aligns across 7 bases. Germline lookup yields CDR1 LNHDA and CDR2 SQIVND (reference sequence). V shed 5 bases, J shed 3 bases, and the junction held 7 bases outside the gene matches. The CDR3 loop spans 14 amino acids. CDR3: CASSPMTGNYEQYF. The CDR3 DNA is TGTGCCAGTAGTCCCATGACAGGGAACTACGAGCAGTACTTC.

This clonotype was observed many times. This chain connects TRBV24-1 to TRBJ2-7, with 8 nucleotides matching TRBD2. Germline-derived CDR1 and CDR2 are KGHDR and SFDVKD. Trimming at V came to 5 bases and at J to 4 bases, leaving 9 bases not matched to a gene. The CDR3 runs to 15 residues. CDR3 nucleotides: TGTGCCACCAGTGCCGCAGCGGGGGCCTTATACGAGCAGTACTTC. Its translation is CATSAAAGALYEQYF.

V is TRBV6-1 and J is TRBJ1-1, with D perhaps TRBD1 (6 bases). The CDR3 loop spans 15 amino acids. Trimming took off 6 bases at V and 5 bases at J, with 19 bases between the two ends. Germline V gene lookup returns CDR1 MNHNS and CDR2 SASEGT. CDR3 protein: CASSPTSGGRTEAFF. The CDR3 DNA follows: TGTGCCAGCAGCCCGACCTCTGGGGGGCGAACTGAAGCTTTCTTT.

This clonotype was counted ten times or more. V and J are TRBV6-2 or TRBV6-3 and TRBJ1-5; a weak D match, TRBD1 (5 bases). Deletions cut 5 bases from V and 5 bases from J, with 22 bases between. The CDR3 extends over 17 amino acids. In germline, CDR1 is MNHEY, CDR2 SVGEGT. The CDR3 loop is CASSGTNAANRYQPQHF. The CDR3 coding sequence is TGTGCCAGCAGTGGGACGAACGCCGCGAATAGGTATCAGCCCCAGCATTTT.